Listed below are T cell receptor beta chains from one sample, sequenced in a study of blood T cell repertoires in COVID-19. Clones were read by immunoSEQ multiplex PCR, and TCRdb kept only the in-frame ones, dropping some. The sample has just under 250,000 clones, approximately 84% seen once. The source material was peripheral blood. The receptors here all came from a woman in her thirties who had recovered from COVID-19. Both conserved end residues are part of each CDR3.

>TRBV12-5
CASGRAGFDYTQYF
>TRBV7-9
CASSLAGQSYEQYF
>TRBV7-2
CASSVKGQITYGYTF
>TRBV29-1
CSTYQGGTEAFF
>TRBV30
CAWASSGSYNEQFF
>TRBV3-1/TRBV3-2
CASSQGTSGYEQYF
>TRBV9
CASEGTGGSRELFF
>TRBV5-1
CASSFEGQGGYGYTF
>TRBV5-4
CASSLGGLIRVGELFF
>TRBV12-3/TRBV12-4
CASTLDTFYGYTF
>TRBV9
CASSARPGGPLNTEAFF